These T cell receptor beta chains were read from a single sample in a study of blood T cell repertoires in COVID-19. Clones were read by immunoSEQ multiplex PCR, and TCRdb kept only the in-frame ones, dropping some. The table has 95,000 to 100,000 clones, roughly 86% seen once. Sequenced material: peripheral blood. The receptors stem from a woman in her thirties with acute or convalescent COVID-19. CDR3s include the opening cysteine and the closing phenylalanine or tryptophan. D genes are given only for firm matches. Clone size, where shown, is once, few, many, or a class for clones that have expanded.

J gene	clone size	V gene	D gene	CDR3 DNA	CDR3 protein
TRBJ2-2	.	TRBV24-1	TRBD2	TGTGCCACCAGCGGGGTGGGGACTAGCGGGACCGGGGAGCTGTTTTTT	CATSGVGTSGTGELFF
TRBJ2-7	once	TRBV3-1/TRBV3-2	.	TGTGCCAGCAGCCTTTCTAGACTCTACGAGCAGTACTTC	CASSLSRLYEQYF
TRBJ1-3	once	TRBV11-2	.	TGTGCCAGCAGCTTAGGGGCAGGGTTTAACTCTGGAAACACCATATATTTT	CASSLGAGFNSGNTIYF
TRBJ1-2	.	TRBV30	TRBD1	TGTGCCTGGAGTGTGGGACAGGGGTATGGCTACACCTTC	CAWSVGQGYGYTF
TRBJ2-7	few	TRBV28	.	TGTGCCAGCAGTCCCGAGGGCGGGGAGGGGGCCTACGAGCAGTACTTC	CASSPEGGEGAYEQYF
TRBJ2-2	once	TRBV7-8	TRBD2	TGTGCCAGCAGCTTTTCTCTTGGCGGGGGTAATGACGGGGAGCTGTTTTTT	CASSFSLGGGNDGELFF
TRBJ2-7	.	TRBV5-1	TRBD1	TGCGCCAGCAGCTTAGAACAGGGGGTTCACTACGAGCAGTACTTC	CASSLEQGVHYEQYF
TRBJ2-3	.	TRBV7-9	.	TGTGCCAGCAGCTTCCCCCTTAGCGGAGCTAGCACAGATACGCAGTATTTT	CASSFPLSGASTDTQYF
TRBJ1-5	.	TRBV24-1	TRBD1	TGTGCCACCAGTGGGGGGACAGCTAGCAATCAGCCCCAGCATTTT	CATSGGTASNQPQHF
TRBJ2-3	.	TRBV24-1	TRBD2	TGTGCCACCAGTGAAACTGCAAGCGGGAACACAGATACGCAGTATTTT	CATSETASGNTDTQYF
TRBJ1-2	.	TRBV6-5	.	TGTGCCAGCAGTTTTAGTTGGTCAAACTATGGCTACACCTTC	CASSFSWSNYGYTF
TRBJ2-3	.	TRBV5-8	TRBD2	TGTGCCAGCAGCCCGGGACTAGCGGGGGGGCACGGCACAGATACGCAGTATTTT	CASSPGLAGGHGTDTQYF
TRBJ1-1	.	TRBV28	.	TGTGCCAGCAGTTTTTTTCAGGACACTGAAGCTTTCTTT	CASSFFQDTEAFF
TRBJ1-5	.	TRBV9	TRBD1	TGTGCCAGCAGCGTAGGGGGACAGGGTTTCGATCCCCAGCATTTT	CASSVGGQGFDPQHF
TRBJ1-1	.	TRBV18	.	TGTGCCAGCTCACCAGGGCTCGGGAACACTGAAGCTTTCTTT	CASSPGLGNTEAFF
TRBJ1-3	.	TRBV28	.	TGTGCCAGCAGTCGGGGTGACACCATATATTTT	CASSRGDTIYF
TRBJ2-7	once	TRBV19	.	TGTGCCAGTAGTCAAACGGAGACCTACGAGCAGTACTTC	CASSQTETYEQYF
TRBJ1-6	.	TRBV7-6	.	TGTGCCAGCAGCTTAGCACAGGGCTCTAACAATTCACCCCTCCACTTT	CASSLAQGSNNSPLHF
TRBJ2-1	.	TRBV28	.	TGTGCCAGCAGCCCCTTGGGGGGGGCAGTTGATGAGCAGTTCTTC	CASSPLGGAVDEQFF
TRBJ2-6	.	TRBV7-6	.	TGTGCCAGCTCCGGGGGAACTGGGGCCAACGTCCTGACTTTC	CASSGGTGANVLTF
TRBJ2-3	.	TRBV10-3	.	TGTGCCATCAGTGACCCCTCGGGGGACCTCACAGATACGCAGTATTTT	CAISDPSGDLTDTQYF
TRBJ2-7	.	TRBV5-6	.	TGTGCCAGCAGCTTGGTGACCCCGGACACTTACTACGAGCAGTACTTC	CASSLVTPDTYYEQYF
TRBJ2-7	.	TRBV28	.	TGTGCCAGCAGTTCACCTGACAGGTACGAGCAGTACTTC	CASSSPDRYEQYF
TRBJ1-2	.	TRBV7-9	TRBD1	TGTGCCAGCAGCCATAGGCTGGGACAGGGGGTTAAGGACTATGGCTACACCTTC	CASSHRLGQGVKDYGYTF
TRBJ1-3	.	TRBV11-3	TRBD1	TGTGCCAGCAGCCCTGGGGGACAGGCTGGAAACACCATATATTTT	CASSPGGQAGNTIYF
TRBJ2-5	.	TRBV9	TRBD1	TGTGCCAGCAGCGTATACGACAGGGGATTGTGGGAGACCCAGTACTTC	CASSVYDRGLWETQYF
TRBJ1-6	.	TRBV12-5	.	TGTGCTAGTGGTTTGGCGGACTCTAGGGCCCTCCACTTT	CASGLADSRALHF
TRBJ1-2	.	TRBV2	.	TGTGCCAGCAGTGAACAGGGGTTCTATGGCTACACCTTC	CASSEQGFYGYTF
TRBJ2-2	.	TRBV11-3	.	TGTGCCAGCAGCGAGTCCCCTGCTACGGCCGGGGAGCTGTTTTTT	CASSESPATAGELFF
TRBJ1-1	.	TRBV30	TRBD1	TGTGCCTGGAGGCGGGGACAGGGGAACACTGAAGCTTTCTTT	CAWRRGQGNTEAFF
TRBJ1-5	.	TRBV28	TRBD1	TGTGCCAGCAGTCACCCAGACAGGGGGGATCAGCCCCAGCATTTT	CASSHPDRGDQPQHF
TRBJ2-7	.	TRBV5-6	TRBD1	TGTGCCAGCAGCTTCGGGACAGGATCCTACGAGCAGTACTTC	CASSFGTGSYEQYF
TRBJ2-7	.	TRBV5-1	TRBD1	TGCGCCAGCAGCTTGGGAGGACAGGGAGTGTTCGAGCAGTACTTC	CASSLGGQGVFEQYF
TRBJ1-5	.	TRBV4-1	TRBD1	TGCGCCAGCAGCCAAGATATTGGGGACAGGGTTCAGCCCCAGCATTTT	CASSQDIGDRVQPQHF
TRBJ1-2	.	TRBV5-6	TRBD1	TGTGCCAGCAGCTCATTTCGGACAGGGGAAAACTATGGCTACACCTTC	CASSSFRTGENYGYTF
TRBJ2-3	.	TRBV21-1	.	TGTGCCAGCAGCAAAGCCGGACTAGCGGGGAAAAATACGCAGTATTTT	CASSKAGLAGKNTQYF
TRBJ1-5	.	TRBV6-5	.	TGTGCCAGCAGCCTAGGGGGGGTAGAACAGCCCCAGCATTTT	CASSLGGVEQPQHF
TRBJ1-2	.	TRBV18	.	TGTGCCAGCTCACCGGAAATCCAAACAGATGGCTACACCTTC	CASSPEIQTDGYTF
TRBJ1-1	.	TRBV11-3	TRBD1	TGTGCCAGCAGCATCAGGGGGACAGATAACACTGAAGCTTTCTTT	CASSIRGTDNTEAFF
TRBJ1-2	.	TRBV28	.	TGTGCCAGCAGTGCCCGGACACGTATCAGCTACACCTTC	CASSARTRISYTF
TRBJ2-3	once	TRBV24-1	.	TGTGCCACCAGTGACCCCCTCTCTAGCACAGATACGCAGTATTTT	CATSDPLSSTDTQYF
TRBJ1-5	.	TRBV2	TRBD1	TGTGCCAGCAGTGGACAGGGTCCCAATCAGCCCCAGCATTTT	CASSGQGPNQPQHF
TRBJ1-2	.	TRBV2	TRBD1	TGTGCCAGCAGTTACGGACAGGGGAATGGCTACACCTTC	CASSYGQGNGYTF
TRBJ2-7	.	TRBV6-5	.	TGTGCCAGCAGTTACCTCAGGGATTCCAACGAGCAGTACTTC	CASSYLRDSNEQYF
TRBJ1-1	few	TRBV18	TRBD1	TGTGCCAGCTCACGGGACCAACAGGGGCGCACTGAAGCTTTCTTT	CASSRDQQGRTEAFF
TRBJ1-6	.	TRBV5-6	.	TGTGCCAGCAGTCATTATTTCCCGGGGAATTCACCCCTCCACTTT	CASSHYFPGNSPLHF
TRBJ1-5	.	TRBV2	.	TGTGCCAGCAGTGACCAAAGGGGACAGCCCCAGCATTTT	CASSDQRGQPQHF
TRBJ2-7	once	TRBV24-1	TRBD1	TGTGCCACCAGTGATTCCGGGACAGGGACCTACGAGCAGTACTTC	CATSDSGTGTYEQYF
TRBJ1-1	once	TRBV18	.	TGTGCCAGCTCACCTACGAGAGGGCTTAACACTGAAGCTTTCTTT	CASSPTRGLNTEAFF
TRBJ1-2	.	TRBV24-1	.	TGTGCCACCAGTGATGAGGGTGACCATGGCTACACCTTC	CATSDEGDHGYTF
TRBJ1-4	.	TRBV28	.	TGTGCCAGCAGTCCCCGGGTCACAACTAATGAAAAACTGTTTTTT	CASSPRVTTNEKLFF